This T cell receptor beta chain was obtained from a study of metastatic and nonmetastatic thyroid tumors. About the study: Patients with malignant and benign thyroid disease provided blood and tumor or nodule tissue, whose repertoires were compared. The study's findings and limits: As reported, TCR beta diversity in blood and tumor was significantly higher in malignant thyroid tumors than in benign nodules.

Methods used by the authors: Building a distant-metastasis classifier for papillary thyroid cancer drew on CDR3 differences across clinicopathological groups. TCRdb re-called the PCR reads via MiXCR. TCRdb, not the original authors, processed these V and J calls. Of about 93,000 clones listed, roughly 8.6% are singletons. Worth noting for this clone: Its antigen is as yet unknown.

V lost 1 base and J 1 base, leaving 8 bases between the germline ends. Germline V CDR1 and CDR2: SGHRS, YFSETQ. The CDR3 has 14 amino acids. Patients were all untreated before their thyroid surgery. This clonotype was obtained from a female donor with papillary thyroid cancer or a benign thyroid nodule (not recorded which). Some clones in this sample may be carry-over from other donors' samples. The source material was blood. This chain joins TRBV5-1 and TRBJ1-1; D not certain. The DNA for the CDR3 is TGCGCCAGCAGCTTGAGAGGGAGGAACACTGAAGCTTTCTTT. Protein: CASSLRGRNTEAFF.